A single sample is the source of the 21 T cell receptor beta chains below, sequenced in a study of breast tumors, draining lymph nodes, adjacent tissues (dated by TCRdb to about 2016). Libraries came from multiplex PCR. These reads were obtained on an Illumina HiSeq 2000. The public reads were reanalyzed by TCRdb: fastp trimming at Q25, MiXCR alignment, in-frame beta chains only. Under each unique CDR3 protein, matching rows form one entry showing the most common genes and DNA. This sample has some 170,000 distinct CDR3 sequences in its table, and around 35% of those were observed once. The leading ten clones occupy less than 4% of the sample. Lymph node samples were obtained from the axillary draining lymph nodes of breast cancer patients. Sample: axillary lymph node tissue. The receptors originated from a female donor with breast cancer. Some clones in this sample may be carry-over from other donors' samples.

The chain uses TRBV24-1 and TRBJ1-6, with D perhaps matching TRBD1 (5 bases). Per the germline V gene, CDR1 is KGHDR and CDR2 is SFDVKD. This CDR3 has 17 amino acids. The V and J ends lost 3 bases and 2 bases respectively, with 13 bases between them. The CDR3 DNA sequence: TGTGCCACCAGTGATAGTTCCCCGGACACCTATAATTCACCCCTCCACTTT. This encodes CATSDSSPDTYNSPLHF.

Comment on this clonotype: Because the CDR3 is missing its conserved closing phenylalanine or tryptophan, this is likely a read error. It is unclear where the CDR3 begins or ends on the DNA, so no DNA is shown, and the CDR3 is as TCRdb lists it. The chain employs TRBV5-1 and TRBJ2-6. Germline CDR1 and CDR2: SGHRS and YFSETQ. The CDR3 comprises 8 residues, both ends counted. The CDR3: CASSKRTS.

The rearrangement links TRBV10-3 to TRBJ1-2; tentative D call: TRBD1 (6 bases). The CDR3 has 17 residues. CDR1 ENHRY and CDR2 SYGVKD come from the germline V gene. V was trimmed by 3 bases and J by 1 base, leaving 18 bases between them. The CDR3 reads CAISDSGTKRINYGYTF. In nucleotides, the CDR3 is TGTGCCATCAGTGACTCGGGGACAAAGAGGATTAACTATGGCTACACCTTC.

Regarding this clonotype: A much larger clone differs from this one at a single base, so this may be a read error. V is TRBV6-2 or TRBV6-3 and J is TRBJ1-5; 9 bases are shared with TRBD1. Germline V lookup: CDR1 MNHEY, CDR2 SVGEGT. The CDR3 runs to 16 residues. The V and J ends lost 6 bases and 2 bases, in that order; junction bases with no gene match: 8. The CDR3 sequence is CASRYRGLHGNQPQHF. DNA of the CDR3: TGTGCCAGCAGATACAGGGGGCTCCATGGCAATCAGCCCCAGCATTTT.

This clonotype appeared many times. Here the CDR3 reads CASSKYGQGTNYGYTF. The CDR3 nucleotides read TGTGCCAGCAGTAAATATGGACAGGGGACTAACTATGGCTACACCTTC. The rearrangement links TRBV6-5 to TRBJ1-2; 9 bases are a match to TRBD1. Per germline, CDR1 MNHEY and CDR2 SVGAGI. The CDR3 is 16 amino acids. J gave up 0 bases and V 5 bases, and 7 bases lay outside the gene matches.

In this sample, this clonotype turned up many times. The rearrangement links TRBV28 to TRBJ1-2; D is unresolved. Trimming took off 6 bases at V and 11 bases at J, with 13 bases between the two ends. Looked up from germline, CDR1 is MDHEN and CDR2 is SYDVKM. CDR3 length: 11 amino acids. The CDR3 coding sequence is TGTGCCAGCAGGCCAAGGATAGGATACACCTTC. The encoded protein is CASRPRIGYTF.

The sample holds many counts of this clonotype. The chain joins TRBV29-1 to TRBJ2-1; 9 bases line up with TRBD1. The CDR3 runs to 17 residues. Germline values: CDR1 SQVTM, CDR2 ANQGSEA. After removal of 3 bases from V and 0 bases from J, the junction contained 9 bases not matched to a gene. The CDR3 sequence is CSVDGTGKQSSYNEQFF. The CDR3 DNA sequence: TGCAGCGTTGACGGGACAGGGAAACAAAGCTCCTACAATGAGCAGTTCTTC.

This clonotype was found many times. V gene TRBV9 combines with J gene TRBJ2-1; either TRBD1 or TRBD2 may supply D (6 bases each). The germline V gene encodes CDR1 SGDLS and CDR2 YYNGEE. Deletions cut 0 bases from V and 8 bases from J, with 18 bases between. This CDR3 has 16 amino acids. CDR3 sequence reads: CASSVGSSGGGYEQFF. The CDR3 bases are TGTGCCAGCAGCGTAGGTAGTAGCGGAGGGGGGTATGAGCAGTTCTTC.

Only a few counts were recorded for this clonotype. The rearrangement links TRBV25-1 to TRBJ1-1; D call uncertain. The CDR3 length is 13 residues. V was clipped by 1 base and J by 6 bases, with 9 bases between them. Germline CDR1 MGHDK, CDR2 SYGVNS. CDR3 nucleotide sequence: TGTGCCAGCAGTGAATGGGCCGCTGCTGAAGCTTTCTTT. Translated: CASSEWAAAEAFF.

This clonotype was detected ten times or more. Here the CDR3 omits its conserved ending phenylalanine or tryptophan, so a read error is the likely source. The CDR3 region is CASSLGGTHGYTL. CDR3 DNA sequence: TGTGCCAGCAGTCTAGGGGGGACGCATGGCTACACCCTC. The gene calls are TRBV12-3 or TRBV12-4 and TRBJ1-2, with TRBD1 as a possible D gene (6 bases). This CDR3 spans 13 amino acids. Trimming took off 5 bases at V and 6 bases at J, with 13 bases between the two ends.

The V gene is TRBV4-1, the J gene TRBJ2-4; a possible D gene is TRBD1 (6 bases). This CDR3 is built from 15 residues. Germline CDR1 and CDR2: MGHRA and YSYEKL. The V end was cut by 3 bases, the J end by 0 bases, with 9 bases between. The chain's CDR3 is CASSHGDIAKNIQYF. DNA of the CDR3: TGCGCCAGCAGCCACGGGGACATAGCCAAAAACATTCAGTACTTC.

J is TRBJ2-5 and V is TRBV7-2; a weak D match, TRBD2 (6 bases). Trimming took off 4 bases at V and 7 bases at J, with 13 bases between the two ends. The CDR3 runs 13 residues. Germline-derived CDR1 and CDR2 are SGHTA and FQGNSA. The CDR3 sequence is CASSSSAGATQYF. The CDR3 coding sequence is TGTGCCAGCAGCTCCTCAGCGGGTGCGACCCAGTACTTC.

The CDR3 reads CASSPCWETQYF. CDR3 DNA: TGTGCCAGCAGCCCGTGCTGGGAGACCCAGTACTTC. The rearrangement joins TRBV7-8 to TRBJ2-5; D uncertain. Trimming stripped 5 bases from V and 5 bases from J, with 9 bases between. Germline V gives CDR1 SGHVS, CDR2 FQNEAQ. This CDR3 is built from 12 residues.

This clonotype was detected many times. This chain joins TRBV12-3 or TRBV12-4 and TRBJ2-7; the D is unclear. With 0 bases removed from V and 2 bases from J, the gap between germline ends came to 8 bases. The CDR3 has 14 amino acids. Here the CDR3 reads CASSLAQLAYEQYF. The CDR3, as DNA: TGTGCCAGCAGTTTAGCCCAGCTAGCCTACGAGCAGTACTTC.

This clonotype was counted ten times or more. V is TRBV11-3 and J is TRBJ2-1; 8 positions match TRBD1. Germline CDR1 reads SGHNT; CDR2 reads YENEEA. V lost 8 bases and J lost 3; bases outside the gene matches: 6. The CDR3 contains 14 residues. This CDR3 is CASGFGQGYNEQFF. The CDR3, as DNA: TGTGCCAGCGGATTCGGACAGGGCTACAATGAGCAGTTCTTC.

Concerning this clonotype itself: A junction end diverges from the germline sequence, so it may reflect a read error. J is TRBJ2-2 and V is TRBV27; 10 bases align to TRBD2. Germline values: CDR1 MNHEY, CDR2 SMNVEV (reference sequence). This CDR3 comprises 16 residues. The CDR3 is CASSLSGRGNTGELFF. In nucleotides, the CDR3 is TGTGCCAGCAGTTTAAGCGGGAGGGGGAACACCGGGGAGCTGTTCTTT.

This clonotype has just a few counts. Likely a read error: the CDR3 ends without its conserved phenylalanine or tryptophan. The DNA is omitted, as the CDR3 cannot be located on it reliably, and the CDR3 follows TCRdb's listing. V usage is TRBV9 and J usage is TRBJ2-1. The germline CDR1 and CDR2 sequences are SGDLS and YYNGEE. The CDR3 region is 13 residues in length, termini included. The CDR3 sequence is CASRGGQDDEQSS.

The rearrangement links TRBV20-1 to TRBJ1-3; 7 bases match TRBD1. J was trimmed by 1 base and V by 2 bases; bases with no gene match: 2. CDR3 size: 14 residues. In germline, CDR1 is DFQATT, CDR2 SNEGSKA (reference sequence). CDR3 nucleotide sequence: TGCAGTGCTAGATGGGGACAGTCTGGAAACACCATATATTTT. Translated, it gives CSARWGQSGNTIYF.

A remark on this clonotype: Because the CDR3 is missing its conserved closing phenylalanine or tryptophan, this is likely a read error. The DNA is omitted, as the CDR3 cannot be located on it reliably, and the CDR3 follows TCRdb's listing. The gene calls are TRBV7-8 and TRBJ2-2; the table's D call, TRBD1, has no DNA check behind it. 10 amino acids form the CDR3, both terminal residues included. From germline, CDR1 is SGHVS and CDR2 FQNEAQ. The CDR3 is CASSIGTGGL.

In this sample, this clonotype turned up many times. The V gene is TRBV2, the J gene TRBJ2-7, with D possibly being TRBD1 or TRBD2 (6 bases each). Trimming shortened V by 7 bases and J by 6 bases, and 22 bases separated the two germline ends. The CDR3 has 15 amino acids. The germline V gene has CDR1 SNHLY and CDR2 FYNNEI. The CDR3 coding sequence is TGTGCCAGCACTACTTTCGGGGGCCTGCCCGGCGAGCAGTACTTC. This sequence encodes CASTTFGGLPGEQYF.

This clonotype was seen many times. This chain links TRBV10-3 with TRBJ2-7; TRBD1 might be the D (5 bases). Trimming took off 8 bases at V and 0 bases at J, with 17 bases between the two ends. Looked up from germline, CDR1 is ENHRY and CDR2 is SYGVKD. CDR3 length equals 15 residues. CDR3 region: CAISSTDSISYEQYF. The CDR3 DNA follows: TGTGCCATCTCCTCGACAGATTCAATCTCCTACGAGCAGTACTTC.